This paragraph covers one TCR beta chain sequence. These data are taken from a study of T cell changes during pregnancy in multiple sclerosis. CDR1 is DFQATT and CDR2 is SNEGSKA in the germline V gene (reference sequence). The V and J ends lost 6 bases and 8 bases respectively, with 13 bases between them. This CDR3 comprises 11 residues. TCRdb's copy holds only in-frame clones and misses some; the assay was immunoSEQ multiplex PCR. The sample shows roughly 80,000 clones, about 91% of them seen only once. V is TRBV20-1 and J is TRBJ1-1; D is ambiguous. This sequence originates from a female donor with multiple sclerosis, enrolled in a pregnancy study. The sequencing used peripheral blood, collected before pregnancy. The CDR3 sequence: CSARPTEEAFF. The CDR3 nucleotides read TGCAGTGCGAGACCTACAGAAGAAGCTTTCTTT.